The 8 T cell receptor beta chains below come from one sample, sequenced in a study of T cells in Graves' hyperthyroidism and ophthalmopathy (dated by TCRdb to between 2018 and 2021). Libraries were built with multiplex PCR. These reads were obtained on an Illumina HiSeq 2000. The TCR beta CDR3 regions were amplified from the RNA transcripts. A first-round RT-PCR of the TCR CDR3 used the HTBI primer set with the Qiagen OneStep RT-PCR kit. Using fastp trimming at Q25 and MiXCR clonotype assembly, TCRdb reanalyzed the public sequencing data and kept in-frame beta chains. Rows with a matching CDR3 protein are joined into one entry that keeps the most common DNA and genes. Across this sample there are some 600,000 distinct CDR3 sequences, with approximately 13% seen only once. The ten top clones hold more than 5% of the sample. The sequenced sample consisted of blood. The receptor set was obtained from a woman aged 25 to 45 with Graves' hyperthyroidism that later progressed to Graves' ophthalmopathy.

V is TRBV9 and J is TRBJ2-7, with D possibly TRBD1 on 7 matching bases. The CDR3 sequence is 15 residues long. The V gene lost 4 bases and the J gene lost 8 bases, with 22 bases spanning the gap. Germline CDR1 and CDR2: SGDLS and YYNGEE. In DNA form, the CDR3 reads TGTGCCAGCAGCCCTCACAGGGGCGACGGGGGCCAGCAGTACTTC. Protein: CASSPHRGDGGQQYF.

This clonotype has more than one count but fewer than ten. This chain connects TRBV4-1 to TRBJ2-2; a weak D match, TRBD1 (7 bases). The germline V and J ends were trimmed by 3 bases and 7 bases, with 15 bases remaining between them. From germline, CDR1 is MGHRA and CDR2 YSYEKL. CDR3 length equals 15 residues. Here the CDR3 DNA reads TGCGCCAGCAGCCAGCCGACAGGGAGGAGCGGGGAGCTGTTTTTT. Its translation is CASSQPTGRSGELFF.

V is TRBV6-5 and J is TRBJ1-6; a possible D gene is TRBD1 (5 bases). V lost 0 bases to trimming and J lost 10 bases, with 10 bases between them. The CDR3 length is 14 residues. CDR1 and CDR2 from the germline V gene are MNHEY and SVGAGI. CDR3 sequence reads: CASSYSGLGSPLHF. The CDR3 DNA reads TGTGCCAGCAGTTACTCGGGGCTGGGGTCACCCCTCCACTTT.

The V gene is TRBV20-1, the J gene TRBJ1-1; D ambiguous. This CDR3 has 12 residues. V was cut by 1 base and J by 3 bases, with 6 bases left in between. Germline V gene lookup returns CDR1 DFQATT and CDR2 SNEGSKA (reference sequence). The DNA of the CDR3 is TGCAGTGCTAGAGGGAAGGACACTGAAGCTTTCTTT. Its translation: CSARGKDTEAFF.

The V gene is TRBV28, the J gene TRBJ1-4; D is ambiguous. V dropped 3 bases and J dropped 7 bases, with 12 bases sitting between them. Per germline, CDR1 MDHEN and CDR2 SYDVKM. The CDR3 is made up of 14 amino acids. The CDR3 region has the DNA TGTGCCAGCAGTTTTTTTTTGGCGGGTGAAAAACTGTTTTTT. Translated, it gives CASSFFLAGEKLFF.

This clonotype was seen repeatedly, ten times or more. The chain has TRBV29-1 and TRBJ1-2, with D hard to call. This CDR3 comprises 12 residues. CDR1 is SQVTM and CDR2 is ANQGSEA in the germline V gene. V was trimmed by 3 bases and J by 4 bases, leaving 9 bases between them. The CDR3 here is CSVDRPPYGYTF. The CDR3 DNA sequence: TGCAGCGTTGACAGGCCACCCTATGGCTACACCTTC. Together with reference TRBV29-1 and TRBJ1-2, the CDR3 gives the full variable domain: SAVISQKPSRDICQRGTSLTIQCQVDSQVTMMFWYRQQPGQSLTLIATANQGSEATYESGFVIDKFPISRPNLTFSTLTVSNMSPEDSSIYLCSVDRPPYGYTFGSGTRLTVV.

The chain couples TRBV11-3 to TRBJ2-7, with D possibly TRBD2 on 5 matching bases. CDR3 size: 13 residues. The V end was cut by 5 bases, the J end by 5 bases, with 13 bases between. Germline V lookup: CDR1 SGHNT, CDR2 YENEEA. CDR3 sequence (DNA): TGTGCCAGCAGCCCGGGGTTGAGGGACGAGCAGTACTTC. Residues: CASSPGLRDEQYF.

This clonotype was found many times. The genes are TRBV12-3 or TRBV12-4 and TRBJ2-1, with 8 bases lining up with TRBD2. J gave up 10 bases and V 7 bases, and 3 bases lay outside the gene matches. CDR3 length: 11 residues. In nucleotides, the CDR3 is TGTGCCAGCACCAGCGGGGGAGAGCAGTTCTTC. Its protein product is CASTSGGEQFF.